The clone carrying this T cell receptor beta chain showed up just a few times. Antigen: not known. This sample was included in a study of response to subunit inactivated influenza vaccine. Notes on the study in general: The authors suggested that few new T cells are recruited per seasonal influenza vaccination.

TCRdb recomputed calls from the RT-PCR reads with MiXCR, one row per CDR3 protein. The sample yields under 500,000 distinct CDR3 sequences, 9.5% to 13% seen once. V gave up 5 bases and J gave up 6 bases; unmatched junction bases: 7. CDR3 length: 16 residues. Germline V CDR1 and CDR2: LGHNA, YSLEER. This TCR was recovered from a man between 50 and 59 years old who received an inactivated influenza vaccine. Sequencing used PBMCs from blood, obtained roughly 45 days after vaccination. The chain uses TRBV4-3 and TRBJ2-2, with 12 bases identical to TRBD1. The CDR3 protein is CASSYGTGGAAGELFF. The CDR3 DNA reads as TGCGCCAGCAGCTACGGGACAGGGGGCGCCGCCGGGGAGCTGTTTTTT.